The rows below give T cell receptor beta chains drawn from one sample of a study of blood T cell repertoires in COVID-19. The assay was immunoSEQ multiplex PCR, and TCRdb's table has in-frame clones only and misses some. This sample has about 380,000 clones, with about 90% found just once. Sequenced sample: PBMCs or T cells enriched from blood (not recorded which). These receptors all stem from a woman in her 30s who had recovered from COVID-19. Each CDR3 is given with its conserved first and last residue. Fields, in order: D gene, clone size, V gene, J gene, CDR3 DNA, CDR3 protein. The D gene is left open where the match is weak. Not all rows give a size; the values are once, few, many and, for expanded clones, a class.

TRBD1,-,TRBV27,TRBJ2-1,TGTGCCAGCAGTATACTCACAGGGGGGCCTCGCAATGAGCAGTTCTTC,CASSILTGGPRNEQFF
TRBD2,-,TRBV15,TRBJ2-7,TGTGCCACCAGCAACGGACTAGCGGGCAACCATGGGGTTTACGAGCAGTACTTC,CATSNGLAGNHGVYEQYF
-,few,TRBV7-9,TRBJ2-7,TGTGCCAGCAGCTTATCGCAGGGAAGGGTCCACGAGCAGTACTTC,CASSLSQGRVHEQYF
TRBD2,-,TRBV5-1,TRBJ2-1,TGCGCCAGCAGCTTGGGAGGCGGGAGTATCTACAATGAGCAGTTCTTC,CASSLGGGSIYNEQFF
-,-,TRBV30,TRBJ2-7,TGTGCCTGGAGCCGTAGTGAACAGGCCGAGCAGTACTTC,CAWSRSEQAEQYF
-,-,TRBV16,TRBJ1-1,TGTGCCAGCAGCCAATCCGGCAGGTCCCCCACTGAAGCTTTCTTT,CASSQSGRSPTEAFF
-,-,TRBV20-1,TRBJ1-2,TGCAGTGCTCTTCGGGGGGTAGGCTACACCTTC,CSALRGVGYTF
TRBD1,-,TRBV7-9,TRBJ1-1,TGTGCCAGCAGCTCGGACAGGGGAAGTACTGAAGCTTTCTTT,CASSSDRGSTEAFF
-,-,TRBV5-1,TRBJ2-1,TGCGCCAGCAGCTTGGTACAGGGGGAGGGCGGTGAGCAGTTCTTC,CASSLVQGEGGEQFF
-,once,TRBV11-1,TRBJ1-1,TGTGCCAGCAGCTTGGAGACGGGGAACACTGAAGCTTTCTTT,CASSLETGNTEAFF
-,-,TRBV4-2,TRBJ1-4,TGTGCCAGCAGCCAGGGAGACAGGATGGTTATGAAAAAACTGTTTTTT,CASSQGDRMVMKKLFF
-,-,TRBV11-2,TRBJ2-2,TGTGCCAGCACCCTAAGTCGGACTTTATACACCGGGGAGCTGTTTTTT,CASTLSRTLYTGELFF
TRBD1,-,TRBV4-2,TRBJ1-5,TGTGCCAGCAGCCTAGCCGGACAGGGAACTCAGCCCCAGCATTTT,CASSLAGQGTQPQHF
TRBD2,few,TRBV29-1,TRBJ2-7,TGCAGCGTTGTGGGGTCAGCGGGAGGCTCCTACGAGCAGTACTTC,CSVVGSAGGSYEQYF
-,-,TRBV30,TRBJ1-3,TGTGCCTGGAGTAAGGGGCTTAGTGGAAACACCATATATTTT,CAWSKGLSGNTIYF
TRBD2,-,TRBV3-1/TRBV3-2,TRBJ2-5,TGTGCCAGCAGCCTGGGACTAGCGGGAGGGCGATTCCAAGAGACCCAGTACTTC,CASSLGLAGGRFQETQYF
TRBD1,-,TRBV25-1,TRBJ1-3,TGTGCCAGCAGTTTACAGGGGTCTGGAAACACCATATATTTT,CASSLQGSGNTIYF
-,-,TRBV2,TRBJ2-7,TGTGCCAGCGCGGGGCAGGGGGCCTACGAGCAGTACTTC,CASAGQGAYEQYF
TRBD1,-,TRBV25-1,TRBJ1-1,TGTGCCAGCAGTACAAGGACAGGGCGATCTGAAGCTTTCTTT,CASSTRTGRSEAFF
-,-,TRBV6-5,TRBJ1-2,TGTGCCAGCAGTTCGTGGGGGGGAGGGAACTATGGCTACACCTTC,CASSSWGGGNYGYTF
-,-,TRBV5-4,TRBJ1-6,TGTGCCAGCAGAGGTAACTCGGGTTCACCCCTCCACTTT,CASRGNSGSPLHF
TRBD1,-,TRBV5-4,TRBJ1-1,TGTGCCAGCAGCTTGAACAGGGGAAACACTGAAGCTTTCTTT,CASSLNRGNTEAFF
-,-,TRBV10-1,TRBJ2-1,TGCGCCAGCAGTGCACAGGACACTTGGAATGAGCAGTTCTTC,CASSAQDTWNEQFF
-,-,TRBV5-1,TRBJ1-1,TGCGCCAGCAGCTTGGGGGCAGAAGAAGCTTTCTTT,CASSLGAEEAFF
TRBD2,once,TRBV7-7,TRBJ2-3,TGTGCTAGCAGCTTCGGGGGGAGCACAGATACGCAGTATTTT,CASSFGGSTDTQYF
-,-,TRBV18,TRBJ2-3,TGTGCCAGCTCAGTCCTAGCTGTTATCGCAGATACGCAGTATTTT,CASSVLAVIADTQYF
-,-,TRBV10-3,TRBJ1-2,TGTGCCATCAGTGGGCGGACAGAGACCTATGGCTACACCTTC,CAISGRTETYGYTF
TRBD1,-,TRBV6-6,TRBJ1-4,TGTGCCAGCACACGAGGGACAGCCCCGAGGGAAAAACTGTTTTTT,CASTRGTAPREKLFF
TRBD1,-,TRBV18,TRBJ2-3,TGTGCCAGCTCACCACGGCAGGGGGCCTCAGATACGCAGTATTTT,CASSPRQGASDTQYF
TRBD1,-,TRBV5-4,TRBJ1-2,TGTGCCAGCAGCCGACAGGGGGCGGGGTATGGCTACACCTTC,CASSRQGAGYGYTF
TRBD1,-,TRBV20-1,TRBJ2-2,TGCAGTGCTAGTGCCGGGACAGTTTACACCGGGGAGCTGTTTTTT,CSASAGTVYTGELFF
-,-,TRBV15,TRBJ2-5,TGTGCCACCAGCAGAGTCCAGGGTCGGGGGGAGACCCAGTACTTC,CATSRVQGRGETQYF
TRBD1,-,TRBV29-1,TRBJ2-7,TGCAGCGTTTATGTAGGGACAGAATACGAGCAGTACTTC,CSVYVGTEYEQYF
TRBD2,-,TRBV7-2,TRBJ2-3,TGTGCCAGCAGCTTAGCGTGGCAGCGGGGGGTGGGAGATACGCAGTATTTT,CASSLAWQRGVGDTQYF
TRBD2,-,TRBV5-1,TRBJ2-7,TGCGCCAGCAGCCACCGGGGGGGTAATTCAATGTATTCCTACGAGCAGTACTTC,CASSHRGGNSMYSYEQYF
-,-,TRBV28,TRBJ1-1,TGTGCCAGCAGTTTGCGGGGGCTGACTGAAGCTTTCTTT,CASSLRGLTEAFF
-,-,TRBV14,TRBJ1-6,TGTGCCAGCAGCCAAGGACAGGTCCTAAATTCACCCCTCCACTTT,CASSQGQVLNSPLHF
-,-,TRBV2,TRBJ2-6,TGTGCCAGTGAGCCTGGGGCCAACGTCCTGACTTTC,CASEPGANVLTF
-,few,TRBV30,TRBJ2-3,TGTGCCTGGAGTTACAGGGTCACAGATACGCAGTATTTT,CAWSYRVTDTQYF
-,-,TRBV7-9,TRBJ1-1,TGTGCCAGCAGCTTAGAGAGAGTCAGGGGATCGACTGAAGCTTTCTTT,CASSLERVRGSTEAFF
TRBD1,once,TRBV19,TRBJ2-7,TGTGCCAGTAGTCCGGGACAGGGGACCTCCTACGAGCAGTACTTC,CASSPGQGTSYEQYF
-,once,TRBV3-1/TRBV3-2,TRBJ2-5,TGTGCCAGCAGCCAGCGGGGTGGGGAGACCCAGTACTTC,CASSQRGGETQYF
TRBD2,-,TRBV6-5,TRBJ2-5,TGTGCCAGCAGTTACGAGCGGGGGCCAGAGACCCAGTACTTC,CASSYERGPETQYF
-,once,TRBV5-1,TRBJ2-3,TGCGCCAGCAGAGTTTCAGGGGTTCTGGCTGGCACAGATACGCAGTATTTT,CASRVSGVLAGTDTQYF
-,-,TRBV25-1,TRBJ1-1,TGTGCCAGCAGTGAAGCCGGGAACACTGAAGCTTTCTTT,CASSEAGNTEAFF
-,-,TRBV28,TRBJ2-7,TGTGCCAGCAGCCTCGGGAGTTCCTACGAGCAGTACTTC,CASSLGSSYEQYF
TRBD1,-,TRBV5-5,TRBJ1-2,TGTGCCAGCAGCGAAACAGGGGGCCCTAACTATGGCTACACCTTC,CASSETGGPNYGYTF
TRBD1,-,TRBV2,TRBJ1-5,TGTGCCAGCAGCGACGGACAGGGGCCCTTTCAGCCCCAGCATTTT,CASSDGQGPFQPQHF
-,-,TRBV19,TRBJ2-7,TGTGCCAGTAGCCATAACCGGCGGGGACAGATCTACTACGAGCAGTACTTC,CASSHNRRGQIYYEQYF
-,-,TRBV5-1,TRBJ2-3,TGCGCCAGCAGCTTGAGGACGGGGAATGATACGCAGTATTTT,CASSLRTGNDTQYF
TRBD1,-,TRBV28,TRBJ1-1,TGTGCCACCATTGGACAGGGAACGAACACTGAAGCTTTCTTT,CATIGQGTNTEAFF